This TCR beta chain was sequenced for a study of T cell responses to AZD1222 COVID-19 vaccine. Whole-study results and caveats: At 160-218 and 743-854, vaccine-associated CD4 TCRs were dominant, and they spanned spike.

Points on this clone: Its antigen is undetermined.

Germline values: CDR1 MDHEN, CDR2 SYDVKM. V was cut by 7 bases and J by 1 base, with 7 bases left in between. The CDR3 extends over 12 amino acids. Clones were sequenced by immunoSEQ multiplex PCR, and TCRdb holds only the in-frame ones, with some missing. Here the sample spans about 83,000 clones, 80% to 90% being singletons. The sequencing here drew on peripheral blood, taken 28 days after the second AZD1222 dose. The clonotype originates from an adult who received the AZD1222 COVID-19 vaccine. The chain recombines TRBV28 with TRBJ1-2; perhaps TRBD1 as D (6 bases). DNA of the CDR3: TGTGCCAGCAAACAGGGTAACTATGGCTACACCTTC. This translates into CASKQGNYGYTF.